The T cell receptor (beta chain) described here comes from a study of tumor-infiltrating lymphocytes in primary liver carcinoma. The authors made TCR beta cDNA from around 500 ng total RNA with a constant-region primer. Employing slightly modified ARM-PCR, three nested multiplex PCR rounds were run, and these gave rise to the TCR beta libraries. The two initial PCR rounds, roughly 9 cycles each, used TRBV1-TRBV30 forward and C-beta reverse primers. TCRdb re-analysed the multiplex PCR reads in MiXCR, keeping a single row per CDR3 protein. The table lists approximately 330,000 distinct CDR3 sequences, roughly 61% of them singletons. Losses at the gene ends were 3 bases for V and 3 bases for J; bases not matched to a gene: 14. Germline values: CDR1 LNHDA, CDR2 SQIVND (reference sequence). The CDR3 spans 17 residues. Blood RNA was derived from unsorted whole blood, and germline DNA was extracted too.

Sample: peripheral blood. The sequence was obtained from a man aged 40-55 years with primary liver carcinoma and hepatitis B virus infection. The V gene is TRBV19, the J gene TRBJ2-7; 7 nucleotides agree with TRBD1. The CDR3 region is CASSIGTAKHLSYEQYF. CDR3 coding DNA: TGTGCCAGTAGTATCGGGACAGCGAAACACCTTAGCTACGAGCAGTACTTC.